This T cell receptor beta chain derives from a study of graft-versus-host responses after intestinal transplantation. Turning to the study itself: The recipients all started with anti-thymocyte globulin induction and then took tacrolimus and steroids for about 3 years.

The CDR3 contains 16 residues. Losses at the gene ends were 3 bases for V and 5 bases for J; bases not matched to a gene: 13. CDR1 is SGHRS and CDR2 is YFSETQ in the germline V gene. This clone was detected once. Sequenced by immunoSEQ multiplex PCR; TCRdb stores in-frame clones only, minus some. The table lists roughly 60,000 clones, approximately 90% of them singletons, with 1.5% to 2% in the top ten. The chain recombines TRBV5-1 with TRBJ2-5, with TRBD1 matching over 7 bases. This TCR was sampled from a human patient who received an intestinal transplant, so some T cells may come from the graft donor. The sample was PBMCs, taken 26 days after transplant. The CDR3 here is CASSSRGDLQGETQYF. CDR3 nucleotides: TGCGCCAGCAGCTCGCGAGGGGATTTACAGGGGGAGACCCAGTACTTC.